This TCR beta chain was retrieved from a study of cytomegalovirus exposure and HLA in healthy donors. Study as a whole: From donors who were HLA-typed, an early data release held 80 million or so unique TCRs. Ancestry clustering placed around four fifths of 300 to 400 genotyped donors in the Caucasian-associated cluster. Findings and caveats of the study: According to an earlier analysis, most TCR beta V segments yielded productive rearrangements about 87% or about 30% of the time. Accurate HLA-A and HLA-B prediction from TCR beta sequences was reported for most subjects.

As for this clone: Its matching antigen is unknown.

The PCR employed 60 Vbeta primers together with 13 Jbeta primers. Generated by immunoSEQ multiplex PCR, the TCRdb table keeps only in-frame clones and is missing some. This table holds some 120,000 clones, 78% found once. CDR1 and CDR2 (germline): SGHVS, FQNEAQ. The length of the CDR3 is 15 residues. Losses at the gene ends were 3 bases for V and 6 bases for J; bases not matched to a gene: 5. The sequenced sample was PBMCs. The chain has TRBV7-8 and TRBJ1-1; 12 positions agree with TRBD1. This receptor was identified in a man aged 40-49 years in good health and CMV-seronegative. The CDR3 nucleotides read TGTGCCAGCAGCTTCCTGGGACAGGGGGCCTCTGAAGCTTTCTTT. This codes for CASSFLGQGASEAFF.